Each of the 23 T cell receptor beta chains below was sequenced from the same sample in a study of blood T cell repertoires in COVID-19 (dated by TCRdb to about 2020). The method behind the library was the immunoSEQ multiplex PCR assay. TCRdb carries this immuneACCESS record with in-frame sequences only. Its versions omit some clonotypes, under half of them owing to an unresolved V gene in the studies checked, with the rest unexplained. The sample table records approximately 210,000 clones; 89% of these occur just once. Under 5.5% of the sample goes to the ten largest clones. The sample taken for sequencing was peripheral blood. The receptor set was obtained from a woman aged 40 to 55 with acute or convalescent COVID-19.

A single count supports this clone. V gene TRBV7-9 combines with J gene TRBJ2-2, with 7 bases lining up with TRBD2. Germline loops: CDR1 SEHNR, CDR2 FQNEAQ (reference sequence). The CDR3 is 11 amino acids. Here the CDR3 reads CAGGAPGELFF. For the CDR3, the DNA is TGTGCGGGAGGGGCTCCCGGGGAGCTGTTTTTT. The complete variable domain, with remaining parts taken from reference TRBV7-9 and TRBJ2-2, reads DTGVSQNPRHKITKRGQNVTFRCDPISEHNRLYWYRQTLGQGPEFLTYFQNEAQLEKSRLLSDRFSAERPKGSFSTLEIQRTEQGDSAMYLCAGGAPGELFFGEGSRLTVL.

V and J are TRBV2 and TRBJ2-1, with D possibly matching TRBD2 (6 bases). The germline CDR1 and CDR2 sequences are SNHLY and FYNNEI. CDR3 length: 13 residues. V was trimmed by 5 bases and J by 8 bases, leaving 13 bases between them. The CDR3 loop reads CASSPAGYYEQFF. CDR3 coding DNA: TGTGCCAGCAGTCCCGCGGGGTACTATGAGCAGTTCTTC.

The chain couples TRBV30 to TRBJ1-5, with D perhaps TRBD1 (6 bases). V gave up 2 bases and J gave up 2 bases, with 13 bases separating them. Germline lookup yields CDR1 GTSNPN and CDR2 SVGIG (reference sequence). The CDR3 spans 15 residues. CDR3 sequence (DNA): TGTGCCTGGAGTTCGGACAGTATGGGCAATCAGCCCCAGCATTTT. Translation: CAWSSDSMGNQPQHF.

As DNA, the CDR3 is TGTGCCAGCACCCCCCCGGGGGGGGACACTGAAGCTTTCTTT. Translated, it gives CASTPPGGDTEAFF. The gene calls are TRBV6-5 and TRBJ1-1; possible D gene TRBD1, 5 bases. This CDR3 has 14 amino acids. Germline V gives CDR1 MNHEY, CDR2 SVGAGI. V was clipped by 7 bases and J by 3 bases, with 15 bases between them.

The chain has TRBV2 and TRBJ2-3; D may be TRBD2 (5 bases). Trimming cost V 6 bases and J 3 bases, with 10 bases left between them. Germline CDR1 reads SNHLY; CDR2 reads FYNNEI. This CDR3 region has 13 residues. DNA of the CDR3: TGTGCCAGCAGCCGGACTGCAACAGATACGCAGTATTTT. Its translation: CASSRTATDTQYF.

The chain carries TRBV9 and TRBJ2-1; 12 nucleotides match TRBD2. J was trimmed by 5 bases and V by 4 bases; bases with no gene match: 4. Germline CDR1 is SGDLS and CDR2 is YYNGEE. The CDR3 totals 15 residues. In DNA form, the CDR3 reads TGTGCCAGCAGCTTCCTAGCGGGGGGGGACAATGAGCAGTTCTTC. Translation gives CASSFLAGGDNEQFF.

The chain has TRBV5-5 and TRBJ2-3, with D unresolved. CDR3 length equals 13 residues. The germline gives CDR1 SGHKS, CDR2 YYEKEE (reference sequence). V lost 5 bases and J 1 base, leaving 8 bases between the germline ends. DNA for the CDR3: TGTGCCAGCAGTAATACGGGCACAGATACGCAGTATTTT. This sequence encodes CASSNTGTDTQYF.

The rearrangement uses TRBV20-1 and TRBJ1-2, with 10 bases aligning to TRBD1. CDR1 is DFQATT and CDR2 is SNEGSKA in the germline V gene (reference sequence). The CDR3 covers 14 residues. Trimming took 3 bases from V and 8 from J; bases not matched to a gene: 9. CDR3 coding DNA: TGCAGTGCTAGTCAAGGGGGACAGGGGAAGGGCTACACCTTC. Amino acid sequence: CSASQGGQGKGYTF.

The chain links TRBV5-1 to TRBJ2-1, with TRBD2 identical over 11 bases. The CDR3 runs 15 residues. Germline V gene data show CDR1 as SGHRS and CDR2 as YFSETQ. Losses at the gene ends were 4 bases for V and 8 bases for J; bases not matched to a gene: 8. The CDR3 loop reads CASSGTSGGGDEQFF. Written as DNA, the CDR3 is TGCGCCAGCAGCGGAACTAGCGGGGGTGGCGATGAGCAGTTCTTC.

A single count supports this clone. The sample holds other DNA sequences that translate to the same CDR3. The chain has TRBV5-1 and TRBJ1-1; 8 positions match TRBD1. Germline assignment: CDR1 SGHRS and CDR2 YFSETQ. The CDR3 has 13 residues. V dropped 0 bases and J dropped 5; count of bases not matched to a gene: 0. CDR3 DNA sequence: TGCGCCAGCAGCTTGGACAGGGGGACTGAAGCTTTCTTT. It translates to CASSLDRGTEAFF.

The gene calls are TRBV7-2 and TRBJ1-2, with D tentatively TRBD1 (6 bases). Per the germline V gene, CDR1 is SGHTA and CDR2 is FQGNSA. Trimming pared 1 base from V and 8 bases from J, leaving 11 bases between. CDR3 length equals 13 residues. The CDR3 reads CASSLEGVSGYTF. In DNA, the CDR3 is TGTGCCAGCAGCTTAGAGGGGGTGAGCGGCTACACCTTC.

The V call is TRBV10-1, the J call TRBJ2-1; 12 nucleotides line up with TRBD1. The CDR3 sequence is 15 residues long. Germline V CDR1 and CDR2: WNHNN, SYGVQD (reference sequence). The ends lost 5 bases at V and 7 bases at J; junction bases unmatched: 6. The CDR3 DNA is TGCGCCAGCAGTACGGGACAGGGGGCAATAAATGAGCAGTTCTTC. Its translation: CASSTGQGAINEQFF.

V usage is TRBV14 and J usage is TRBJ1-1; D is ambiguous. The CDR3 spans 13 residues. Germline loops: CDR1 SGHDN, CDR2 FVKESK. V gave up 4 bases and J gave up 0 bases, with 6 bases separating them. This chain's CDR3 is CASSPMMNTEAFF. The DNA for the CDR3 is TGTGCCAGCAGCCCTATGATGAACACTGAAGCTTTCTTT.

V usage is TRBV21-1 and J usage is TRBJ1-5; the table's D call of TRBD1 was not tested on the DNA. TRBV21-1 is a documented pseudogene. CDR3 length: 16 amino acids. DNA for the CDR3: TGTGCCAGCAGCAAAGAAGGGACAGATAGCAATCAGCCCCAGCATTTT. Residues: CASSKEGTDSNQPQHF.

The V call is TRBV5-4, the J call TRBJ1-2; D not certain. Germline V gene data show CDR1 as SGHNT and CDR2 as YYREEE (reference sequence). The length of the CDR3 is 14 residues. Trimming took 0 bases from V and 3 from J, leaving 9 bases between them. CDR3 nucleotides: TGTGCCAGCAGCTTGGGGAGGGTGGACTATGGCTACACCTTC. As protein: CASSLGRVDYGYTF.

The chain links TRBV27 to TRBJ1-3; TRBD1 is a possible D gene (5 bases). The germline CDR1 and CDR2 sequences are MNHEY and SMNVEV (reference sequence). The ends were cut back, 1 base at V and 4 bases at J, with 20 bases in the middle. This CDR3 comprises 18 residues. CDR3 in amino acids: CASSLFSPAQGRGNTIYF. The CDR3 DNA follows: TGTGCCAGCAGTTTATTTTCCCCCGCGCAGGGTCGCGGAAACACCATATATTTT.

The chain recombines TRBV19 with TRBJ1-1, with 10 positions matching TRBD1. Per the germline V gene, CDR1 is LNHDA and CDR2 is SQIVND (reference sequence). The CDR3 runs 15 residues. Trimming at V came to 8 bases and at J to 11 bases, leaving 17 bases not matched to a gene. The CDR3 is CASVRDRGISTEAFF. The CDR3 DNA is TGTGCCAGTGTGAGGGACAGGGGCATCTCCACGGAGGCTTTCTTT.

The sample holds one count of this clone. This chain connects TRBV3-1 (or the pseudogene TRBV3-2) to TRBJ1-1; 8 nucleotides align to TRBD1. The CDR3 consists of 13 residues. Germline V gives CDR1 LGHDT, CDR2 YNNKEL (reference sequence). The V and J ends lost 2 bases and 10 bases, in that order; junction bases with no gene match: 6. The CDR3 protein is CASSQRSGTGAFF. The CDR3 nucleotides read TGTGCCAGCAGCCAACGCTCTGGGACAGGAGCTTTCTTT.

This sequence joins TRBV7-9 and TRBJ2-6; 7 bases match TRBD1. CDR1 is SEHNR, CDR2 FQNEAQ, per germline (reference sequence). The CDR3 spans 18 residues. The J segment lost 4 bases and the V segment lost 4 bases, leaving 13 bases of the junction unmatched. The CDR3 spells CASSSSYPTGTGANVLTF. The CDR3 DNA reads as TGTGCCAGCAGCTCATCCTACCCGACAGGGACCGGGGCCAACGTCCTGACTTTC.

The rearrangement uses TRBV5-6 and TRBJ1-2; 7 bases agree with TRBD1. The CDR3 has 15 residues. After removal of 4 bases from V and 9 bases from J, the junction contained 15 bases not matched to a gene. Germline V lookup: CDR1 SGHDT, CDR2 YYEEEE. The CDR3 sequence is CASSPRRDSPFSYTF. CDR3 coding DNA: TGTGCCAGCAGCCCGAGACGGGACAGCCCGTTTAGCTACACCTTC.

This clone was picked up a small number of times. This chain's CDR3 is CASKRQPNTGELFF. CDR3 nucleotide sequence: TGTGCCAGCAAGAGACAGCCGAACACCGGGGAGCTGTTTTTT. The chain combines TRBV2 with TRBJ2-2; TRBD1 is a possible D gene (5 bases). The CDR3 is 14 amino acids. Germline-derived CDR1 and CDR2 are SNHLY and FYNNEI. V was pared by 7 bases and J by 0 bases, with 9 bases between.

This clone has more than one count but fewer than ten. J is TRBJ2-3 and V is TRBV4-1; 11 bases are shared with TRBD2. The V segment lost 3 bases and the J segment 2 bases; nucleotides outside the gene matches: 1. This CDR3 has 15 amino acids. CDR1 and CDR2 (germline): MGHRA, YSYEKL. The DNA for the CDR3 is TGCGCCAGCAGCCAGGGACTAGCGGTCACAGATACGCAGTATTTT. Translating gives CASSQGLAVTDTQYF.

V and J are TRBV3-1 (or the pseudogene TRBV3-2) and TRBJ2-3, with 7 bases lining up with TRBD1. The germline CDR1 and CDR2 sequences are LGHDT and YNNKEL (reference sequence). J lost 3 bases, V lost 2 bases, and 5 bases had no gene match. CDR3 length: 15 residues. DNA of the CDR3: TGTGCCAGCAGCCAACGACAGGGTTGGACAGATACGCAGTATTTT. Its translation: CASSQRQGWTDTQYF.